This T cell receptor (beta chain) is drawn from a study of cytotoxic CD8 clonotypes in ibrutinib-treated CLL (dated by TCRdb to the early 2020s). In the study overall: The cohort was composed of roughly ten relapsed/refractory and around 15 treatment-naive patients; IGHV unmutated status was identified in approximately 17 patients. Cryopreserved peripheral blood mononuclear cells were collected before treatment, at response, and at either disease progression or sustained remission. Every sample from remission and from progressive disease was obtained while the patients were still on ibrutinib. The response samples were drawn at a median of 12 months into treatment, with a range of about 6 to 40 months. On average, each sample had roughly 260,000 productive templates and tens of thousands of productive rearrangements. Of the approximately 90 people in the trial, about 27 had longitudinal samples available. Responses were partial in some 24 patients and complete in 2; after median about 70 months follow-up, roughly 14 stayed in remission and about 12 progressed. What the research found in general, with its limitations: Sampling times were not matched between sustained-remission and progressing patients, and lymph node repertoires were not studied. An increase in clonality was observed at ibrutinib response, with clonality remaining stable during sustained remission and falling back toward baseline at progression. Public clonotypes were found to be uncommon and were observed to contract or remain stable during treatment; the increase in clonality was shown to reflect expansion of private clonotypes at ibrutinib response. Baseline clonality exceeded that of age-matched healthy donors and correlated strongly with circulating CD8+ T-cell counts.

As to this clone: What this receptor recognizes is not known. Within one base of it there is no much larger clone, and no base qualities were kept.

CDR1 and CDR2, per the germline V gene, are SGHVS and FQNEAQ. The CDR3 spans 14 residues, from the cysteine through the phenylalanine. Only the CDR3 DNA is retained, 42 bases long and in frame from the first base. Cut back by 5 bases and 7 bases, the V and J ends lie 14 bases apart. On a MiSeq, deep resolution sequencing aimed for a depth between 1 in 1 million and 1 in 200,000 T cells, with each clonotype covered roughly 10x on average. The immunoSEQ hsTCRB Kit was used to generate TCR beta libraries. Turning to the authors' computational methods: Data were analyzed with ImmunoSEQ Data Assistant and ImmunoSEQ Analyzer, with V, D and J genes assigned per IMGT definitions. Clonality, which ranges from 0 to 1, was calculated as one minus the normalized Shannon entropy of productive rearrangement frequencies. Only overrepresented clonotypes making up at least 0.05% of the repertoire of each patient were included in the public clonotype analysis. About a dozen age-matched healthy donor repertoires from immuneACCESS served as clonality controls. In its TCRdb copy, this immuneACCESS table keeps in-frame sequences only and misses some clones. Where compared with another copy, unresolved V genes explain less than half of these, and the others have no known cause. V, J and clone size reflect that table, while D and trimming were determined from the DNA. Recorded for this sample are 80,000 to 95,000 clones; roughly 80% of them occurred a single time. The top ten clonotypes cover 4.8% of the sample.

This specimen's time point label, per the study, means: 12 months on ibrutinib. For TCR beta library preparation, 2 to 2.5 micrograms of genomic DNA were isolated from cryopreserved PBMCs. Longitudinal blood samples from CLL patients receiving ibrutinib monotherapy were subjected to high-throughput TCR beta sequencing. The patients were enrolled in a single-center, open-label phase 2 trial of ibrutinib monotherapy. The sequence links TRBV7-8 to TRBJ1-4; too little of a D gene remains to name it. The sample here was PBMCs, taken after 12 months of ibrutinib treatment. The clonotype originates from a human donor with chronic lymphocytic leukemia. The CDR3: CASSPTGFFEKLFF. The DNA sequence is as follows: TGTGCCAGCAGCCCCACGGGGTTCTTTGAAAAACTGTTTTTT. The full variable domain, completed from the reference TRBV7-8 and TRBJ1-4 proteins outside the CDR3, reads GAGVSQSPRYKVAKRGQDVALRCDPISGHVSLFWYQQALGQGPEFLTYFQNEAQLDKSGLPSDRFFAERPEGSVSTLKIQRTQQEDSAVYLCASSPTGFFEKLFFGSGTQLSVL.